In its sample, the clone carrying this T cell receptor beta chain was seen once. Antigen: not known. This sample stems from a study of T cell responses to AZD1222 COVID-19 vaccine. Germline lookup yields CDR1 DFQATT and CDR2 SNEGSKA (reference sequence). The CDR3 is 16 residues long. V dropped 3 bases and J dropped 3 bases, with 18 bases sitting between them. The table came from immunoSEQ multiplex PCR; TCRdb's copy has only in-frame clones and leaves some out. The sample has approximately 74,000 clones; 86% are singletons. Findings and limits, study-wide: In the spike-specific TCR repertoire, nearly half reportedly target unmutated variant regions. Spike-specific TCR depth and breadth grew after two AZD1222 doses.

The clonotype was recovered from an adult in good health. The rearrangement links TRBV20-1 to TRBJ2-1; possible D gene TRBD2, 5 bases. The sample here was peripheral blood, taken on day 0 of AZD1222 vaccination. CDR3 sequence: CSASHSLASGYNEQFF. In DNA, the CDR3 is TGCAGTGCTAGTCATTCTCTAGCATCGGGCTACAATGAGCAGTTCTTC.